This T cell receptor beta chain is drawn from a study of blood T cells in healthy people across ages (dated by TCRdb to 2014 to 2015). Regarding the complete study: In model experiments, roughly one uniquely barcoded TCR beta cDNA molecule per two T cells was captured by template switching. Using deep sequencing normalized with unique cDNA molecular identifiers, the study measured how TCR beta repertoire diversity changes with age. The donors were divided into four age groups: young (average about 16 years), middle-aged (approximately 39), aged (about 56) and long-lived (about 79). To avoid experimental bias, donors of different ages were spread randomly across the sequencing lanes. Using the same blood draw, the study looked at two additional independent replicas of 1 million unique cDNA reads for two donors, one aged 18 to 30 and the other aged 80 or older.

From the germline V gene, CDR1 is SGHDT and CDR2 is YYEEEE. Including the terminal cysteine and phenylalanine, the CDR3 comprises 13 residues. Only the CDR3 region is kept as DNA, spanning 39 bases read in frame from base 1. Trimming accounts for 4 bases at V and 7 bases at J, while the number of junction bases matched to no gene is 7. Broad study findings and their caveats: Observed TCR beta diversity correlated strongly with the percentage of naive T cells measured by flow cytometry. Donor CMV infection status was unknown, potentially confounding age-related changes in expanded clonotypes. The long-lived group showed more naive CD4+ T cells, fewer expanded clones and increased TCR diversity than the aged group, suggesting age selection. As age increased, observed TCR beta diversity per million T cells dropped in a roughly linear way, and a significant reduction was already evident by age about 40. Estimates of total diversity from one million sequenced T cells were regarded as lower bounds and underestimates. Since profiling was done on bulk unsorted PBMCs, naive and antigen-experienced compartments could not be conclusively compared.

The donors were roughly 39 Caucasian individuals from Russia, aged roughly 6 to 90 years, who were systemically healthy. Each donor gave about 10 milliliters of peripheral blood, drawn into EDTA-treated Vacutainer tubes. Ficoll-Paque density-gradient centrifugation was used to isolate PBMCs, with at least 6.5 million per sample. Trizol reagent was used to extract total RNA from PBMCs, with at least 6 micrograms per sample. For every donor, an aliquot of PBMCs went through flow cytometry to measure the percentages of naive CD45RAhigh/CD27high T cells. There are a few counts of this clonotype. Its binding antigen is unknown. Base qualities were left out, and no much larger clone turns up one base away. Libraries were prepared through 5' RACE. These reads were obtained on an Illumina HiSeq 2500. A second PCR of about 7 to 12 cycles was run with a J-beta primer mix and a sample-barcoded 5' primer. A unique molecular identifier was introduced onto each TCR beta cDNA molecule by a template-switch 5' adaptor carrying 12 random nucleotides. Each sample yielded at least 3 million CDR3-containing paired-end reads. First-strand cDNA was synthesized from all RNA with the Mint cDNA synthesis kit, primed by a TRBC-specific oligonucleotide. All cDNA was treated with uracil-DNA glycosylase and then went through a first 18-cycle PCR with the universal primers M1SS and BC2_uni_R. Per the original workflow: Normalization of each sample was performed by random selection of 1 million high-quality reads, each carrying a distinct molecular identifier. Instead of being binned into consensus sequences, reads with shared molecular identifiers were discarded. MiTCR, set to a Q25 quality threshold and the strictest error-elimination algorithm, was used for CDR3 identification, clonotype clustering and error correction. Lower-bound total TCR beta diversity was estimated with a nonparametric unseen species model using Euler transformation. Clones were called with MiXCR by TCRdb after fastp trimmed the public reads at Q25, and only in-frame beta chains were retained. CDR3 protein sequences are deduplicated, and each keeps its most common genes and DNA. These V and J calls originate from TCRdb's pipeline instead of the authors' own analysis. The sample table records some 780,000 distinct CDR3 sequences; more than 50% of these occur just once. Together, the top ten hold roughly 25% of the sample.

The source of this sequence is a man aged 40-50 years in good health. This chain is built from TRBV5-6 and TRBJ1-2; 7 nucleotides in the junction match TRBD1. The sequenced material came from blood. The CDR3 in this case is CASSEGQTPGYTF. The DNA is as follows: TGTGCCAGCAGCGAGGGACAGACGCCTGGCTACACCTTC. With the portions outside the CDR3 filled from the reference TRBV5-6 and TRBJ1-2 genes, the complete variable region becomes DAGVTQSPTHLIKTRGQQVTLRCSPKSGHDTVSWYQQALGQGPQFIFQYYEEEERQRGNFPDRFSGHQFPNYSSELNVNALLLGDSALYLCASSEGQTPGYTFGSGTRLTVV.